This T cell receptor beta chain was identified during a study of post-analysis software for immune sequencing data (dated by TCRdb to between 2014 and 2017). Looking at the study overall: Relapsing-remitting, secondary progressive and progressive-relapsing multiple sclerosis were recorded as disease courses, and subtype annotation was lacking for some patients. Patient repertoires were compared against roughly 10 previously published healthy control repertoires from donors aged roughly 6 to 28 years. A subset of samples was prepared in parallel using single-end sample barcoding, then pooled and co-amplified after Illumina adapter ligation. Results the study describes overall, beyond this receptor: The control group was slightly older than the multiple sclerosis patient group. Normalized Chao1 diversity was significantly lower in multiple sclerosis patients than controls, suggesting substantial peripheral T-cell clonal expansion. Significantly higher frequencies in patients than in controls were found for a handful of TRBV segments, including TRBV5-6, TRBV5-1 and TRBV20-1. Direct clustering with F measure revealed strong co-clustering of samples prepared in the same batch, which led to a batch-effect correction.

TCR beta repertoires were profiled from peripheral blood of more than ten young patients with multiple sclerosis to demonstrate the VDJtools post-analysis software. The multiple sclerosis patients were children and adolescents between roughly 6 and 17 years of age. The table lists this clonotype with a few counts. Its antigen is still unknown. There are no base qualities to consult, and no much larger clone falls within one base. CDR1 SGDLS and CDR2 YYNGEE are derived from the germline V gene. The CDR3 runs 16 residues from the cysteine to the phenylalanine. Of all the DNA, just the CDR3 is kept, 48 bases in frame from base 1. Clipping removes 4 bases from V and 1 base from J, with 7 as the unmatched junction base count. Library method: PCR. TCRdb lists the instrument as Illumina HiSeq 2500. To reduce PCR and sequencing biases, unique molecular identifiers were built into the TCR beta cDNA libraries. Roughly 500,000 cDNA molecules were obtained per 1 to 10 million input T cells, so each molecule approximated one T cell. The patient libraries were prepared and sequenced using the same protocol as the earlier healthy control dataset. Within a given batch, samples were prepared together, multiplexed and sequenced on the same HiSeq lane. The paper's data handling went like this. Raw barcoded reads were processed with MIGEC, and single-read molecular identifier groups were discarded before consensus assembly and CDR3 extraction. VDJtools was used for post-analysis of the clonotype tables, and diversity was normalized by down-sampling every dataset to the size of the smallest sample. Repertoire overlap clustering matched CDR3 amino acid but not nucleotide sequences to correct batch-related cross-sample contamination. Using fastp at Q25 and MiXCR, TCRdb reprocessed the public reads and kept productive beta chains. Each entry is one CDR3 protein sequence, shown with its most common DNA and genes. TCRdb assigned the V and J calls; the authors' analysis was not used. Within this sample are 750,000 to 950,000 distinct CDR3 sequences, with about 57% of them counted one time only. Over 4% of the sample goes to the ten largest clones.

The specimen was blood. This TCR derives from a girl aged 5-17 years with multiple sclerosis. The V gene is TRBV9 and the J gene is TRBJ2-3; TRBD1 aligns with 9 central bases. DNA sequence: TGTGCCAGCAGCCCCGGGACAGGGAAGGGCACAGATACGCAGTATTTT. This yields the protein CASSPGTGKGTDTQYF.